These 14 T cell receptor beta chains were all obtained from the same sample, sequenced in a study of cytomegalovirus exposure and HLA in healthy donors. Primers for the PCR totalled 60 Vbeta and 13 Jbeta. Assay used: immunoSEQ multiplex PCR; TCRdb lists only in-frame clones, some missing. The table shows about 120,000 clones, with around 73% occurring only once. Sequencing was done on a sample of PBMCs. All receptors come from a female donor in good health and CMV-seronegative.

The CDR3 DNA follows: TGTGCCGGGGCCCTTTCTAGCACAGATACGCAGTATTTT. It is translated as CAGALSSTDTQYF. The chain uses TRBV13 and TRBJ2-3; tentatively, D is TRBD1 (5 bases). This CDR3 has 13 amino acids. Trimming cost V 11 bases and J 0 bases, with 12 bases left between them. Germline values: CDR1 PRHDT, CDR2 FYEKMQ (reference sequence).

The genes are TRBV6-5 and TRBJ2-7, with 8 positions matching TRBD2. The CDR3 is made up of 16 amino acids. Per germline, CDR1 MNHEY and CDR2 SVGAGI. Trimming at V came to 2 bases and at J to 3 bases, leaving 9 bases not matched to a gene. CDR3 coding DNA: TGTGCCAGCAGTTACGGGTCGAGCGGGGGATTCTACGAGCAGTACTTC. Protein: CASSYGSSGGFYEQYF.

The J gene is TRBJ2-5, the V gene TRBV7-3, with TRBD2 as a possible D gene (6 bases). Between the trimmed V and J ends, which lost 6 bases and 0 bases, there was a span of 8 bases. CDR3 length equals 13 residues. Germline lookup yields CDR1 SGHTA and CDR2 FQGTGA. In nucleotides, the CDR3 is TGTGCCAGCAGTGGAGGGAACCAAGAGACCCAGTACTTC. This encodes CASSGGNQETQYF.

The chain has TRBV5-4 and TRBJ2-7; 9 bases match TRBD1. CDR1 and CDR2 (germline): SGHNT, YYREEE (reference sequence). The CDR3 has 15 amino acids. After removal of 4 bases from V and 6 bases from J, the junction contained 11 bases not matched to a gene. This CDR3 is CASSPKGQGKAEQYF. The CDR3 bases are TGTGCCAGCAGCCCTAAGGGACAGGGTAAGGCCGAGCAGTACTTC.

This chain joins TRBV28 and TRBJ1-2; tentatively, D is TRBD1 (5 bases). Trimming removed 1 base from V and 8 bases from J, with 11 bases in between. The length of the CDR3 is 13 residues. Germline V gene data show CDR1 as MDHEN and CDR2 as SYDVKM. DNA for the CDR3: TGTGCCAGCAGTTTATTCGGGGGGGAAGGCTACACCTTC. Encoded protein: CASSLFGGEGYTF.

The chain carries TRBV7-9 and TRBJ1-5, with D possibly matching TRBD1 (5 bases). Trimming cost V 5 bases and J 1 base, with 12 bases left between them. From germline, CDR1 is SEHNR and CDR2 FQNEAQ (reference sequence). This CDR3 spans 15 amino acids. The CDR3 bases are TGTGCCAGCAGCCCTCCGGGGGACAGCAATCAGCCCCAGCATTTT. This encodes CASSPPGDSNQPQHF.

V usage is TRBV21-1 and J usage is TRBJ2-2; the table assigns TRBD1, which was not confirmed against the DNA. TRBV21-1 counts as a pseudogene. This CDR3 comprises 13 residues. DNA of the CDR3: TGTGCCCTCGGGGACAGACACACCGGGGAGCTGTTTTTT. The encoded protein is CALGDRHTGELFF.

The chain joins TRBV4-1 to TRBJ2-5, with 7 bases aligning to TRBD1. V shed 0 bases, J shed 2 bases, and the junction held 9 bases outside the gene matches. Germline V CDR1 and CDR2: MGHRA, YSYEKL. CDR3 length: 17 residues. The DNA of the CDR3 is TGCGCCAGCAGCCAAGATCGTTCGGGGACAGAACAAGAGACCCAGTACTTC. It encodes CASSQDRSGTEQETQYF.

V usage is TRBV15 and J usage is TRBJ1-1; D unresolved. The ends were cut back, 3 bases at V and 6 bases at J, with 14 bases in the middle. Looked up from germline, CDR1 is LNHNV and CDR2 is YYDKDF (reference sequence). CDR3 length: 14 residues. The CDR3 loop is CATSSEKEGAEAFF. As DNA, the CDR3 is TGTGCCACCAGCAGCGAGAAGGAAGGAGCTGAAGCTTTCTTT.

Of note for this clone: The same CDR3 is also encoded by other DNA sequences in this sample. The J gene is TRBJ2-1, the V gene TRBV9, with TRBD2 matching over 9 bases. The germline CDR1 and CDR2 sequences are SGDLS and YYNGEE. The CDR3 sequence is 15 residues long. Trimming took 0 bases from V and 4 from J; bases not matched to a gene: 2. The CDR3 DNA is TGTGCCAGCAGCGTAGGTACTAGCGGGTACAATGAGCAGTTCTTC. It specifies CASSVGTSGYNEQFF.

Concerning this clone: This sample includes further DNA sequences coding for the same CDR3. The chain carries TRBV4-1 and TRBJ1-2; 8 nucleotides match TRBD1. Germline V lookup: CDR1 MGHRA, CDR2 YSYEKL. V shed 0 bases, J shed 7 bases, and the junction held 13 bases outside the gene matches. The CDR3 spans 17 residues. The CDR3 DNA follows: TGCGCCAGCAGCCAAGAAGGGGCTTCAGGGGGCGCGGGTGGCTACACCTTC. This sequence encodes CASSQEGASGGAGGYTF.

The chain couples TRBV5-5 to TRBJ2-5; D might be TRBD1 (6 bases). Trimming took 1 base from V and 1 from J, leaving 8 bases between them. This CDR3 contains 14 residues. CDR1 and CDR2 from the germline V gene are SGHKS and YYEKEE (reference sequence). CDR3 nucleotide sequence: TGTGCCAGCAGCTTGTCACAGGGCCAAGAGACCCAGTACTTC. This sequence encodes CASSLSQGQETQYF.

J is TRBJ1-4 and V is TRBV19; no reliable D call. This CDR3 is 12 amino acids long. Trimming removed 10 bases from V and 7 bases from J, with 13 bases in between. Germline V gene sequence: CDR1 LNHDA, CDR2 SQIVND (reference sequence). The CDR3 here is CATKALGEKLFF. CDR3 DNA: TGTGCCACGAAAGCACTTGGTGAAAAACTGTTTTTT.

The chain recombines TRBV29-1 with TRBJ1-1; perhaps TRBD1 as D (5 bases). The germline gives CDR1 SQVTM, CDR2 ANQGSEA. V was cut by 4 bases and J by 6 bases, with 12 bases left in between. CDR3 length equals 12 residues. In DNA, the CDR3 is TGCAGCGTTGGGGGCAGGCCGCCTGAAGCTTTCTTT. It translates to CSVGGRPPEAFF.